This TCR beta chain was sequenced during a study of cytomegalovirus exposure and HLA in healthy donors. Note on this clone: Its specificity is not known.

The length of the CDR3 is 16 residues. V gave up 7 bases and J gave up 2 bases, with 18 bases separating them. In germline, CDR1 is SEHNR, CDR2 FQNEAQ (reference sequence). Method: immunoSEQ multiplex PCR; TCRdb's copy keeps in-frame clones and lacks some. The sample holds a few hundred thousand clones, around 86% seen once. Study-level points and caveats: A few chains linked to CMV were shown in vitro to be specific for CMV antigens. It was 150 to 200 TCR beta chains that were listed as cytomegalovirus-associated. Clusters of TCRs from the first cohort tended to co-occur in the roughly 120 validation repertoires (as a later analysis found).

Sequencing was done on a sample of PBMCs. The origin of this receptor is a woman under 30 in good health and CMV-seronegative. The chain has TRBV7-9 and TRBJ2-1; a possible D gene is TRBD2 (6 bases). This CDR3 reads CASNIGSSAAYNEQFF. CDR3 sequence (DNA): TGTGCCAGCAACATTGGGTCTAGCGCTGCCTACAATGAGCAGTTCTTC. Full variable domain (missing parts from reference TRBV7-9 and TRBJ2-1): DTGVSQNPRHKITKRGQNVTFRCDPISEHNRLYWYRQTLGQGPEFLTYFQNEAQLEKSRLLSDRFSAERPKGSFSTLEIQRTEQGDSAMYLCASNIGSSAAYNEQFFGPGTRLTVL.